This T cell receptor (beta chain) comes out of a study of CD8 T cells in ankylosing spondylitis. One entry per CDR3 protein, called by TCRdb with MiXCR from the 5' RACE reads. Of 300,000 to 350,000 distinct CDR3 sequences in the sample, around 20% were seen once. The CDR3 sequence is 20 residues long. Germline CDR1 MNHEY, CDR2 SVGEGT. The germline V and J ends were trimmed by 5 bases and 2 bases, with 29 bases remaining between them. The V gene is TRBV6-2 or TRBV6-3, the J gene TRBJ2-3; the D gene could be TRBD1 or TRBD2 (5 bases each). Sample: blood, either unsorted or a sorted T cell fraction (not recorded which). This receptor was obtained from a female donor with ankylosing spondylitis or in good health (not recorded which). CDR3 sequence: CASSRAGAVSTRPFTDTQYF. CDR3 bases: TGTGCCAGCAGTAGGGCCGGGGCCGTGTCAACTCGGCCCTTCACAGATACGCAGTATTTT.